The source of this TCR beta chain is a study of blood T cell repertoires in COVID-19. Cohort assignment relied on participant-reported clinical history. The data were produced by immunoSEQ multiplex PCR, yet TCRdb's version contains in-frame clones alone and is incomplete. The repertoire holds about 290,000 clones, with 89% as singletons. The CDR3 loop spans 16 amino acids. Germline-derived CDR1 and CDR2 are LNHDA and SQIVND (reference sequence). V shed 7 bases, J shed 6 bases, and the junction held 17 bases outside the gene matches. The material sequenced was PBMCs or T cells enriched from blood (not recorded which). The chain has TRBV19 and TRBJ1-2; 7 bases map to TRBD1. The sequence was collected from a woman in her 40s who had recovered from COVID-19. The CDR3 nucleotides are TGTGCCAGTACCTTTCTCGGGGGCAGGGGGTTCGATGGCTACACCTTC. Translated: CASTFLGGRGFDGYTF.